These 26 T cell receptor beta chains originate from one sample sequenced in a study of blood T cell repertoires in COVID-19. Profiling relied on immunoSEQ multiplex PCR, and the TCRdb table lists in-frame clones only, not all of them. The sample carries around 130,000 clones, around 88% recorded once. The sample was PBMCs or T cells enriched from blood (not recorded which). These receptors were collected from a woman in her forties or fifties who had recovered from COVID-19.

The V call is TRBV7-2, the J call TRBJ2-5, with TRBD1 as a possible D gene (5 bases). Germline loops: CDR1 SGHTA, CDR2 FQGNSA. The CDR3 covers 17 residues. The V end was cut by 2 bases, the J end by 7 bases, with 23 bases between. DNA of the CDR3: TGTGCCAGCAGCTTATTGTCGGGCAGGGCAGGGTCTGGGACCCAGTACTTC. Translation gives CASSLLSGRAGSGTQYF.

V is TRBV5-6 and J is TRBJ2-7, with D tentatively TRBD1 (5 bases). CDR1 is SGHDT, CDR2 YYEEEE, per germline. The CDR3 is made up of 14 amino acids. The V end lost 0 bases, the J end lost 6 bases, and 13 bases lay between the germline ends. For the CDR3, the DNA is TGTGCCAGCAGCTTGGTGCAGGTGGGGCGCGAGCAGTACTTC. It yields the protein CASSLVQVGREQYF.

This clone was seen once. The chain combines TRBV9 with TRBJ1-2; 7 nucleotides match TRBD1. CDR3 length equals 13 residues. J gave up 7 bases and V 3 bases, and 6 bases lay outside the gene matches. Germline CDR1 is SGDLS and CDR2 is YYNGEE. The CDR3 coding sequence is TGTGCCAGCAGCGGTCAGGGGGATCGTGGCTACACCTTC. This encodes CASSGQGDRGYTF.

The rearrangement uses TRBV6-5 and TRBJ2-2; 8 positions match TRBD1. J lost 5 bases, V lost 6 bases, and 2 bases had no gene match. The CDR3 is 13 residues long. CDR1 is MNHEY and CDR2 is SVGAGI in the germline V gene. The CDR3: CASRTGVTGELFF. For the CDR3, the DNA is TGTGCCAGCAGGACAGGGGTAACCGGGGAGCTGTTTTTT.

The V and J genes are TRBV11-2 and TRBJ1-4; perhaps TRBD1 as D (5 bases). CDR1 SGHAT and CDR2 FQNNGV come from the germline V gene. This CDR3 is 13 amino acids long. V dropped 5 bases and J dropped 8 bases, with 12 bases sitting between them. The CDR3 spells CASSATDREKLFF. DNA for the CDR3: TGTGCCAGCAGCGCGACAGATCGCGAAAAACTGTTTTTT.

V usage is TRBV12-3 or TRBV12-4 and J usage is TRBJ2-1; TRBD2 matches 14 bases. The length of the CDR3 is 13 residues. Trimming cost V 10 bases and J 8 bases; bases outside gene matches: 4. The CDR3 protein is CATPGLAGDEQFF. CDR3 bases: TGTGCCACCCCGGGACTAGCGGGGGATGAGCAGTTCTTC.

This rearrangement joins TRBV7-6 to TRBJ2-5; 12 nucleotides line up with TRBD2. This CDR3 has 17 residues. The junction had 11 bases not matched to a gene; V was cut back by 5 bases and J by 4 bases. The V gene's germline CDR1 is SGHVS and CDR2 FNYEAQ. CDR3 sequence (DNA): TGTGCCAGCAGCCCGAGACTAGCGGGGGTAGATGGAGAGACCCAGTACTTC. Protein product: CASSPRLAGVDGETQYF.

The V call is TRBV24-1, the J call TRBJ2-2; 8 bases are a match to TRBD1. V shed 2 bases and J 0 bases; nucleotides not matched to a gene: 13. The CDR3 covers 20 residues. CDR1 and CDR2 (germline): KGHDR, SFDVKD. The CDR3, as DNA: TGTGCCACCAGTGATTCCTCCCACAGACAGGGGCTAGCGAACACCGGGGAGCTGTTTTTT. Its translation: CATSDSSHRQGLANTGELFF.

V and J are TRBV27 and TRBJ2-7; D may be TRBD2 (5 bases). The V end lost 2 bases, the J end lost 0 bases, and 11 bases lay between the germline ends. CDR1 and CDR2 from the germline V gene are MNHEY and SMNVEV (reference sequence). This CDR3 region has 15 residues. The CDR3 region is CASSLRGGSSYEQYF. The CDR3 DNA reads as TGTGCCAGCAGTTTACGGGGTGGGAGCTCCTACGAGCAGTACTTC.

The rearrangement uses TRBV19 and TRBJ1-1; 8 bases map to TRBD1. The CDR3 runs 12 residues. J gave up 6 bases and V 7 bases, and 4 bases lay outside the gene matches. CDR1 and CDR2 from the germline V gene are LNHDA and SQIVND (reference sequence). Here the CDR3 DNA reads TGTGCCAGTATCTCAGGGGGCCCTGAAGCTTTCTTT. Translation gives CASISGGPEAFF.

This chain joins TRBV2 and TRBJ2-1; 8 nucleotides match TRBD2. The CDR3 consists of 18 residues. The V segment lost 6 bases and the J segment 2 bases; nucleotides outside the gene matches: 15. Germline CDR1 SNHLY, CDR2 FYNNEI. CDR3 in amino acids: CASSPGGGLARAYNEQFF. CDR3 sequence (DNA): TGTGCCAGCAGCCCCGGGGGGGGGCTTGCTCGCGCCTACAATGAGCAGTTCTTC.

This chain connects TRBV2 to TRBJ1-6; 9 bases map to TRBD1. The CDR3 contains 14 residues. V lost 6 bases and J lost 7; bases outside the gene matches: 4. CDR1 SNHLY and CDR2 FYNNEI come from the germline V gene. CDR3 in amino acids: CASRRTGENSPLHF. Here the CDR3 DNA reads TGTGCCAGCAGGAGGACAGGGGAGAATTCACCCCTCCACTTT. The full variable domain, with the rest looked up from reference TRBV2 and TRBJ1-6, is EPEVTQTPSHQVTQMGQEVILRCVPISNHLYFYWYRQILGQKVEFLVSFYNNEISEKSEIFDDQFSVERPDGSNFTLKIRSTKLEDSAMYFCASRRTGENSPLHFGNGTRLTVT.

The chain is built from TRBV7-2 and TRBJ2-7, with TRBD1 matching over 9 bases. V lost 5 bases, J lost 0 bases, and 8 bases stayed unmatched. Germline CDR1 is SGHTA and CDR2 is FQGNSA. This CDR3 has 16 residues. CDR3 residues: CASSPGQGGSSYEQYF. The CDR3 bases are TGTGCCAGCAGCCCGGGACAGGGTGGGAGCTCCTACGAGCAGTACTTC.

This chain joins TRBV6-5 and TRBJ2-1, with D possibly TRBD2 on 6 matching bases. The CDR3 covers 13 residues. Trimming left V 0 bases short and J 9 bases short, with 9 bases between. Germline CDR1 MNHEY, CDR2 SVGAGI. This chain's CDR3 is CASSYSGGSEQFF. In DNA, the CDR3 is TGTGCCAGCAGTTACTCGGGGGGTAGTGAGCAGTTCTTC.

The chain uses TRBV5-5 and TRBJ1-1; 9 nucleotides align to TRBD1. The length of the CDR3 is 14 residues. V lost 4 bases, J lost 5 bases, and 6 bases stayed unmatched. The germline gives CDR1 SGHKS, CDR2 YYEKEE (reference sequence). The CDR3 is CASSRGQGPTEAFF. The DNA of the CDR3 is TGTGCCAGCAGCAGGGGACAGGGTCCGACTGAAGCTTTCTTT.

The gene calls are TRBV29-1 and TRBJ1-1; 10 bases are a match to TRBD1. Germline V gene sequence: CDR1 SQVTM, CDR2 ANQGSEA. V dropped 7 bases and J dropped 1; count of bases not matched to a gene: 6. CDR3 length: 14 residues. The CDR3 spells CSAHRTGGNTEAFF. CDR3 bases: TGCAGCGCGCACCGGACAGGGGGGAACACTGAAGCTTTCTTT.

CDR3 coding DNA: TGCGCCACTCGACAGGGGAGGACAGATACGCAGTATTTT. Its protein product is CATRQGRTDTQYF. V is TRBV5-1 and J is TRBJ2-3; 8 bases line up with TRBD1. Germline assignment: CDR1 SGHRS and CDR2 YFSETQ. Trimming took 9 bases from V and 3 from J; bases not matched to a gene: 6. This CDR3 is built from 13 residues.

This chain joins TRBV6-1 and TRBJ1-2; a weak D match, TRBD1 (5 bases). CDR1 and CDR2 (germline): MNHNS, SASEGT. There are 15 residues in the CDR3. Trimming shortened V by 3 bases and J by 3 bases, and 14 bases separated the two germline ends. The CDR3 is CASSESLRQHYGYTF. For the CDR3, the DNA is TGTGCCAGCAGTGAGAGTTTGCGACAGCACTATGGCTACACCTTC.

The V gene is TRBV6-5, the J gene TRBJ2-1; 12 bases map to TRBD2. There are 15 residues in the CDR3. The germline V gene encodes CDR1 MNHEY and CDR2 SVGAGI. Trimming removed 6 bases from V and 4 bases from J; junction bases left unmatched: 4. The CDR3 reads CASRRTSGVYNEQFF. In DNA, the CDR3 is TGTGCCAGCAGGCGGACTAGCGGGGTGTACAATGAGCAGTTCTTC.

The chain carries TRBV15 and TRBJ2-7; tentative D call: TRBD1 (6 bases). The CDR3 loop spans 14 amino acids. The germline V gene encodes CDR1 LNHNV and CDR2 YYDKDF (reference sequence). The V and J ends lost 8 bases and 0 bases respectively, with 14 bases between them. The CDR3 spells CATAPDRHSYEQYF. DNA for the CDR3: TGTGCCACCGCACCCGACAGGCACTCCTACGAGCAGTACTTC. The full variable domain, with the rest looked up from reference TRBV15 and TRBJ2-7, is DAMVIQNPRYQVTQFGKPVTLSCSQTLNHNVMYWYQQKSSQAPKLLFHYYDKDFNNEADTPDNFQSRRPNTSFCFLDIRSPGLGDTAMYLCATAPDRHSYEQYFGPGTRLTVT.

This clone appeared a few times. This chain's CDR3 is CASRPNRGPLLNTEAFF. In DNA, the CDR3 is TGTGCCAGCAGACCCAACAGGGGGCCGCTTTTGAACACTGAAGCTTTCTTT. This chain links TRBV7-9 with TRBJ1-1, with 9 bases that match TRBD1. The CDR3 spans 17 residues. Germline values: CDR1 SEHNR, CDR2 FQNEAQ (reference sequence). V trimming: 6 bases; J trimming: 0 bases; junction bases outside the gene matches: 11. Drawing the rest from reference TRBV7-9 and TRBJ1-1, the complete variable domain is DTGVSQNPRHKITKRGQNVTFRCDPISEHNRLYWYRQTLGQGPEFLTYFQNEAQLEKSRLLSDRFSAERPKGSFSTLEIQRTEQGDSAMYLCASRPNRGPLLNTEAFFGQGTRLTVV.

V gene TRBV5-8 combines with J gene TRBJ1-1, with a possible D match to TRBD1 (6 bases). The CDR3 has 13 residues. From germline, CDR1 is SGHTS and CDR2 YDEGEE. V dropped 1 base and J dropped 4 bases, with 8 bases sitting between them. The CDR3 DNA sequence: TGTGCCAGCAGCTTGAGGGGGTTCACTGAAGCTTTCTTT. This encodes CASSLRGFTEAFF.

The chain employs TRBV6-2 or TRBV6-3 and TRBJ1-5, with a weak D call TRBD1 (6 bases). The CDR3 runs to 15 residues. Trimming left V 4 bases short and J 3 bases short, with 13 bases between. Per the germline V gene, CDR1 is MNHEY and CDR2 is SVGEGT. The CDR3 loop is CASSSYRDPNQPQHF. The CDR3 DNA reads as TGTGCCAGCAGTTCTTACAGGGACCCCAATCAGCCCCAGCATTTT.

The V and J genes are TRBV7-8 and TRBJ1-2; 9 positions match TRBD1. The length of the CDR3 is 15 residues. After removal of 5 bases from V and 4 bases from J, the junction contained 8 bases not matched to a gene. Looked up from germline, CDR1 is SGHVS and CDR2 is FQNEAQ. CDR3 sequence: CASSANRGRSYGYTF. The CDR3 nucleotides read TGTGCCAGCAGCGCGAACAGGGGGCGAAGCTATGGCTACACCTTC.

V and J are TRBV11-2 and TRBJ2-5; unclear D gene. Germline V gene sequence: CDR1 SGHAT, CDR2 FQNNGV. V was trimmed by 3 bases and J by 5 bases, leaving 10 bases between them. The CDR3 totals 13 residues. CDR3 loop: CASSFILLETQYF. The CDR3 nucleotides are TGTGCCAGCAGCTTCATACTCTTGGAGACCCAGTACTTC.

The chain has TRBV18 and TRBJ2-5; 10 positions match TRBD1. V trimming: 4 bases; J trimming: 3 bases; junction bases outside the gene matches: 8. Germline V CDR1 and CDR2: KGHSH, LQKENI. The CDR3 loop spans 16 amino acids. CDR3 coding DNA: TGTGCCAGCTCACGACGCTGGGACAGGGGAAAAGAGACCCAGTACTTC. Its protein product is CASSRRWDRGKETQYF.